This T cell receptor beta chain stems from a study of early T cells in non-severe SARS-CoV-2 infection (dated by TCRdb to the early 2020s). Concerning the study at large: Bulk RNA from unsorted whole blood was used for TCR sequencing, so alpha and beta chains could not be paired.

A case-control design nested within a healthcare worker cohort in London, UK, was used, with weekly nasopharyngeal swab PCR tests and blood sampling performed. Between 23 and 31 March 2020, the week of the UK lockdown, healthcare workers were enrolled and then followed up weekly for as long as 16 weeks. Library preparation was by 5' RACE. The data were produced on a NextSeq 500. In the TCR library protocol, unique molecular identifiers were attached to individual cDNA molecules to correct for PCR bias and sequencing error. Both TCR alpha and beta chains were sequenced, and tight co-correlation was observed between alpha and beta sequence abundances in each sample. Under the source paper's analysis protocol: Decombinator V4 was used to perform V gene, J gene and CDR3 annotation of TCR sequences. TCRs were defined as expanded if a significant change between any two time points was detected under a Poisson model with p below 0.0001. TCR abundances were normalised to the total number of TCRs sequenced in each sample and reported as counts per million. TRAV1-2 paired with TRAJ12, TRAJ20 or TRAJ33 defined MAIT TCRs, while TRAV10 paired with TRAJ18 defined iNKT TCRs. VDJdb, accessed 1 November 2021, was searched for CMV, EBV and SARS-CoV-2 annotated TCRs, excluding TCRs annotated for multiple antigens. TCRdb trimmed public reads at Q25 via fastp, called clones via MiXCR and kept in-frame beta chains. All rows with the same CDR3 protein become a single entry with the most common DNA and genes. The V and J calls come from TCRdb's annotation, not from the publication. The sample table shows roughly 70,000 distinct CDR3 sequences, and around an eighth are seen once. The ten largest clones take up roughly 1.2% of the sample.

General conclusions and limits of the study: Matching against VDJdb was skewed toward anti-spike CD8 responses, likely underestimated virus-specific expansions, and missed private and CD4 specificities.

Inclusive of the bounding cysteine and phenylalanine, the CDR3 is 12 residues long. Of the read, only the CDR3 DNA is kept; its 36 bases are in frame from base 1. As encoded in the germline V gene, CDR1 is SQVTM while CDR2 is ANQGSEA. Relative to germline, V is 2 bases shorter and J is 4 bases shorter, with 6 bases between their ends. Notes on this clonotype: No cognate antigen has been identified for it. Qualities for individual bases were not recorded, and no much larger clone is one base off.

The chain joins TRBV29-1 to TRBJ2-1; the D gene identity is not certain. Sequenced sample: whole blood. This sequence was found in an adult who was a healthcare worker with PCR-confirmed SARS-CoV-2 infection or an uninfected control (not recorded which). The CDR3: CSVELGYNEQFF. In nucleotide form, the sequence is TGCAGCGTTGAACTGGGTTACAATGAGCAGTTCTTC.